This entry lists 16 T cell receptor beta chains sequenced from one sample in a study of long-term antiretroviral therapy in people with HIV. Version v3.0 of the immunoSEQ assay was performed at survey level. Produced via immunoSEQ multiplex PCR; TCRdb's table is partial and in-frame only. The table lists 30,000 to 45,000 clones, 80% of them singletons. The sample was unsorted PBMCs, taken 3.4 years after starting antiretroviral therapy. The receptors here all came from a man younger than 40 with HIV.

V and J are TRBV29-1 and TRBJ1-3, with TRBD1 as a possible D gene (6 bases). The CDR3 has 13 amino acids. In germline, CDR1 is SQVTM, CDR2 ANQGSEA. The V end was cut by 6 bases, the J end by 2 bases, with 11 bases between. The CDR3 protein is CSVQQGPGNTIYF. Written as DNA, the CDR3 is TGCAGCGTCCAACAGGGACCTGGAAACACCATATATTTT.

This clone occurred once. The chain has TRBV5-1 and TRBJ2-3; D is perhaps TRBD1 or TRBD2 (5 bases each). Per germline, CDR1 SGHRS and CDR2 YFSETQ. CDR3 length: 15 amino acids. Between the trimmed V and J ends, which lost 4 bases and 1 base, there was a span of 13 bases. The chain's CDR3 is CASSPSTGRTDTQYF. The CDR3 DNA is TGCGCCAGCAGCCCCTCCACGGGGCGCACAGATACGCAGTATTTT.

The rearrangement links TRBV10-3 to TRBJ2-2; TRBD1 agrees at 9 bases. The CDR3 is 13 amino acids. Unmatched junction bases numbered 7, after V lost 10 bases and J lost 7 bases. Germline assignment: CDR1 ENHRY and CDR2 SYGVKD. For the CDR3, the DNA is TGTGCCACGGGGACAGGGATGATCGGGGAGCTGTTTTTT. This sequence encodes CATGTGMIGELFF.

Written as DNA, the CDR3 is TGTGCCAGCAGCTTGCAACCGGGGACCCCCGGGGAGCTGTTTTTT. Translation: CASSLQPGTPGELFF. The V gene is TRBV7-3, the J gene TRBJ2-2; the D call may be TRBD1 or TRBD2 (5 bases each). V shed 3 bases and J shed 6 bases, with 14 bases lying between them. Germline-derived CDR1 and CDR2 are SGHTA and FQGTGA. The CDR3 length is 15 residues.

The chain carries TRBV7-2 and TRBJ2-1; 9 bases align to TRBD2. CDR3 length: 15 amino acids. Per germline, CDR1 SGHTA and CDR2 FQGNSA. Trimming at V came to 2 bases and at J to 5 bases, leaving 4 bases not matched to a gene. CDR3 DNA: TGTGCCAGCAGCTTAAGCGGGGGGAACAACAATGAGCAGTTCTTC. It specifies CASSLSGGNNNEQFF. Full variable domain (outside the CDR3, taken from reference TRBV7-2 and TRBJ2-1): GAGVSQSPSNKVTEKGKDVELRCDPISGHTALYWYRQSLGQGLEFLIYFQGNSAPDKSGLPSDRFSAERTGGSVSTLTIQRTQQEDSAVYLCASSLSGGNNNEQFFGPGTRLTVL.

This chain uses TRBV5-1 with TRBJ2-5, with D possibly matching TRBD2 (5 bases). CDR1 and CDR2 from the germline V gene are SGHRS and YFSETQ. The V and J ends lost 4 bases and 6 bases respectively, with 13 bases between them. The CDR3 runs 13 residues. The CDR3: CASSLGDTKTQYF. The CDR3 nucleotides read TGCGCCAGCAGCCTGGGAGACACCAAGACCCAGTACTTC. Looking up the rest from reference TRBV5-1 and TRBJ2-5 gives the full variable domain: KAGVTQTPRYLIKTRGQQVTLSCSPISGHRSVSWYQQTPGQGLQFLFEYFSETQRNKGNFPGRFSGRQFSNSRSEMNVSTLELGDSALYLCASSLGDTKTQYFGPGTRLLVL.

The J gene is TRBJ2-1, the V gene TRBV5-1; 9 bases match TRBD2. The length of the CDR3 is 15 residues. CDR1 is SGHRS and CDR2 is YFSETQ in the germline V gene. V lost 4 bases to trimming and J lost 8 bases; unmatched junction nucleotides: 10. For the CDR3, the DNA is TGCGCCAGCAGCGTTAGCGGGAGAAGTTTGGATGAGCAGTTCTTC. Its protein product is CASSVSGRSLDEQFF. Using reference TRBV5-1 and TRBJ2-1 for the parts outside the CDR3, the full variable domain is KAGVTQTPRYLIKTRGQQVTLSCSPISGHRSVSWYQQTPGQGLQFLFEYFSETQRNKGNFPGRFSGRQFSNSRSEMNVSTLELGDSALYLCASSVSGRSLDEQFFGPGTRLTVL.

This chain links TRBV19 with TRBJ1-4; tentatively, D is TRBD1 (5 bases). V lost 7 bases, J lost 0 bases, and 12 bases lay in between. The CDR3 totals 15 residues. Germline V gene data show CDR1 as LNHDA and CDR2 as SQIVND (reference sequence). CDR3: CASTRQTATNEKLFF. CDR3 in DNA: TGTGCCAGTACCCGACAGACTGCAACTAATGAAAAACTGTTTTTT.

The chain combines TRBV9 with TRBJ2-3; no firm D call. Germline values: CDR1 SGDLS, CDR2 YYNGEE. V was shortened by 2 bases and J by 3 bases, with 13 bases between the two germline ends. This CDR3 comprises 15 residues. The CDR3 spells CASSVQVKRTDTQYF. The CDR3 bases are TGTGCCAGCAGCGTTCAGGTTAAAAGAACAGATACGCAGTATTTT.

CDR3 sequence (DNA): TGTGCCAGCAGCTACATAAGGGGACTCCTATCGGACGAGCAGTACTTC. This encodes CASSYIRGLLSDEQYF. V usage is TRBV7-2 and J usage is TRBJ2-7; maybe TRBD2 (6 bases). The germline CDR1 and CDR2 sequences are SGHTA and FQGNSA. The V and J ends lost 4 bases and 5 bases respectively, with 21 bases between them. The CDR3 runs 16 residues.

V is TRBV13 and J is TRBJ2-7; 7 nucleotides align to TRBD2. The germline CDR1 and CDR2 sequences are PRHDT and FYEKMQ (reference sequence). CDR3 length equals 12 residues. J was trimmed by 9 bases and V by 5 bases; bases with no gene match: 7. The CDR3 is CASSTEGRVQYF. DNA for the CDR3: TGTGCCAGCAGCACCGAGGGGAGGGTGCAGTACTTC.

This clone was counted a few times. The chain carries TRBV7-2 and TRBJ2-7; D perhaps matches TRBD2 (6 bases). V dropped 2 bases and J dropped 2 bases, with 16 bases sitting between them. This CDR3 comprises 16 residues. Looked up from germline, CDR1 is SGHTA and CDR2 is FQGNSA. CDR3 residues: CASSLPPPGLPYEQYF. The CDR3, as DNA: TGTGCCAGCAGCTTACCGCCCCCGGGACTTCCCTACGAGCAGTACTTC.

V usage is TRBV19 and J usage is TRBJ1-5, with D perhaps matching TRBD1 (5 bases). The CDR3 has 16 amino acids. Trimming cost V 6 bases and J 7 bases, with 22 bases left between them. Per germline, CDR1 LNHDA and CDR2 SQIVND (reference sequence). The chain's CDR3 is CASSLAGQARAQPQHF. The DNA of the CDR3 is TGTGCCAGTAGCCTGGCCGGACAAGCGAGGGCCCAGCCCCAGCATTTT.

The J gene is TRBJ2-3, the V gene TRBV9; D call uncertain. Germline-derived CDR1 and CDR2 are SGDLS and YYNGEE. The V end was cut by 4 bases, the J end by 5 bases, with 8 bases between. The length of the CDR3 is 12 residues. The CDR3 reads CASSQSVDTQYF. CDR3 coding DNA: TGTGCCAGCAGCCAGAGCGTAGATACGCAGTATTTT.

The chain couples TRBV28 to TRBJ2-2; D perhaps matches TRBD1 (5 bases). Germline assignment: CDR1 MDHEN and CDR2 SYDVKM. Trimming shortened V by 7 bases and J by 4 bases, and 16 bases separated the two germline ends. The CDR3 extends over 15 amino acids. CDR3 nucleotide sequence: TGTGCCAGCATCCTTGCAGGGTCGGGCACCGGGGAGCTGTTTTTT. It codes for CASILAGSGTGELFF.

This clone was recorded once. The chain combines TRBV5-8 with TRBJ2-7, with D perhaps matching TRBD1 or TRBD2 (5 bases each). The CDR3 length is 14 residues. Germline lookup yields CDR1 SGHTS and CDR2 YDEGEE. Trimming took off 4 bases at V and 0 bases at J, with 11 bases between the two ends. Here the CDR3 DNA reads TGTGCCAGCAGCCTGGGACGCGACTCCTACGAGCAGTACTTC. Translated, it gives CASSLGRDSYEQYF.